The 3 T cell receptor beta chains below were found in one sample sequenced in a study of blood T cell repertoires in COVID-19 (dated by TCRdb to 2019 to 2021). The library was built by means of the immunoSEQ multiplex PCR assay. In its TCRdb copy, this immuneACCESS table keeps in-frame sequences only and misses some clones. Where compared with another copy, unresolved V genes explain less than half of these, and the others have no known cause. The sample profile shows about 440,000 clones; 70% to 90% of them were found once. Jointly, the top ten make up over 1.5% of the sample. The material sequenced was PBMCs or T cells enriched from blood (not recorded which). Receptors were obtained from a woman between 18 and 29 years old with acute COVID-19.

The chain couples TRBV6-5 to TRBJ1-6; possible D gene TRBD1, 5 bases. Trimming took 3 bases from V and 6 from J, leaving 12 bases between them. Germline CDR1 reads MNHEY; CDR2 reads SVGAGI. The CDR3 runs to 15 residues. CDR3 in DNA: TGTGCCAGCAGTTATGAAAGGGGTATTAATTCACCCCTCCACTTT. Its translation is CASSYERGINSPLHF.

V is TRBV3-1 (or the pseudogene TRBV3-2) and J is TRBJ1-6; D is unresolved. CDR1 and CDR2 (germline): LGHDT, YNNKEL (reference sequence). The CDR3 has 13 residues. V was cut by 0 bases and J by 9 bases, with 6 bases left in between. The CDR3 bases are TGTGCCAGCAGCCAAGAGTCCCGTTCACCCCTCCACTTT. This gives the protein CASSQESRSPLHF.

The V call is TRBV19, the J call TRBJ2-7; TRBD1 is a possible D gene (5 bases). In germline, CDR1 is LNHDA, CDR2 SQIVND (reference sequence). Trimming took 4 bases from V and 0 from J, leaving 22 bases between them. This CDR3 region has 18 residues. CDR3 residues: CASSTRFSDQGPSYEQYF. DNA of the CDR3: TGTGCCAGTAGTACAAGATTCTCGGATCAGGGCCCCTCCTACGAGCAGTACTTC. The variable domain in full, completed from reference TRBV19 and TRBJ2-7, reads DGGITQSPKYLFRKEGQNVTLSCEQNLNHDAMYWYRQDPGQGLRLIYYSQIVNDFQKGDIAEGYSVSREKKESFPLTVTSAQKNPTAFYLCASSTRFSDQGPSYEQYFGPGTRLTVT.